The T cell receptor beta chain described here comes from a study of regulatory T cells in long-lasting Graves disease. The TCR beta library used iRepertoire HTBI primers with Arm-PCR amplification of CDR3. TCRdb reprocessed the multiplex PCR reads with MiXCR, giving one entry per CDR3 protein. The data hold roughly 400,000 distinct CDR3 sequences, with 14% to 15% observed a single time. This clonotype has a count of ten or more. The time point is: newly diagnosed GD, antithyroid drugs for less than 3 months. Scientists built the TCR library using RNA that was extracted from PBMCs. The trim removed 4 bases at V and 1 base at J, leaving 9 bases unmatched. From germline, CDR1 is MNHEY and CDR2 SVGAGI. This CDR3 has 17 residues. The sample was also linked to a second study, of T cells in Graves' hyperthyroidism and ophthalmopathy.

This TCR was recovered from a woman aged 40-49 years with Graves disease. The specimen was peripheral blood mononuclear cells (PBMCs), collected at new diagnosis, from a patient treated with antithyroid drugs. V usage is TRBV6-5 and J usage is TRBJ2-2, with 7 bases identical to TRBD2. The CDR3 DNA sequence: TGTGCCAGCAGTTGGCTAGCGGCCCGGTTGAACACCGGGGAGCTGTTTTTT. As protein: CASSWLAARLNTGELFF.